This TCR beta chain originates from a study of blood T cell repertoires in COVID-19. Study information: Italy, Spain and the United States were the sources of the convalescent and acute COVID-19 samples. Nucleic acid was either cDNA or gDNA, and it came from T cells, B-cell-depleted T cells, or PBMCs.

Original processing notes: Quantification of nucleated cells was approximated via reference gene primer amplification. The assay was immunoSEQ multiplex PCR, and TCRdb's table has in-frame clones only and misses some. From that table come the V and J calls and clone size; the DNA was used to work out D and trimming. Among about 140,000 clones listed, approximately 91% were seen once. This CDR3 spans 14 amino acids. Germline CDR1 is MNHEY and CDR2 is SMNVEV (reference sequence). Trimming took off 2 bases at V and 5 bases at J, with 12 bases between the two ends. This sequence joins TRBV27 and TRBJ1-2; tentative D call: TRBD1 (6 bases). The specimen was peripheral blood. The receptor comes from a man between 65 and 80 years old with acute or convalescent COVID-19. The CDR3 region is CASSLPRGEYGYTF. CDR3 coding DNA: TGTGCCAGCAGTTTACCCAGGGGAGAATATGGCTACACCTTC.